This T cell receptor beta chain was observed in a study of T cell clones after liver transplantation. Profiling relied on immunoSEQ multiplex PCR, and the TCRdb table lists in-frame clones only, not all of them. The profile shows 68,000 or so clones, 85% to 95% of them singletons. Looked up from germline, CDR1 is SGHNT and CDR2 is YYREEE (reference sequence). V shed 1 base, J shed 1 base, and the junction held 7 bases outside the gene matches. This CDR3 is 17 amino acids long. This rearrangement joins TRBV5-4 to TRBJ2-1; 8 nucleotides align to TRBD2. Sequencing was performed on CD4+ T cells from blood, taken around 25 months after liver transplant. The sequence was collected from a human patient who received a liver transplant. Some T cells may possibly be graft donor cells. As DNA, the CDR3 is TGTGCCAGCAGCTTGCCCGGGAGGGGAAATTCCTACAATGAGCAGTTCTTC. This gives the protein CASSLPGRGNSYNEQFF. Based on the CDR3 plus reference TRBV5-4 and TRBJ2-1, the full variable domain is ETGVTQSPTHLIKTRGQQVTLRCSSQSGHNTVSWYQQALGQGPQFIFQYYREEENGRGNFPPRFSGLQFPNYSSELNVNALELDDSALYLCASSLPGRGNSYNEQFFGPGTRLTVL.